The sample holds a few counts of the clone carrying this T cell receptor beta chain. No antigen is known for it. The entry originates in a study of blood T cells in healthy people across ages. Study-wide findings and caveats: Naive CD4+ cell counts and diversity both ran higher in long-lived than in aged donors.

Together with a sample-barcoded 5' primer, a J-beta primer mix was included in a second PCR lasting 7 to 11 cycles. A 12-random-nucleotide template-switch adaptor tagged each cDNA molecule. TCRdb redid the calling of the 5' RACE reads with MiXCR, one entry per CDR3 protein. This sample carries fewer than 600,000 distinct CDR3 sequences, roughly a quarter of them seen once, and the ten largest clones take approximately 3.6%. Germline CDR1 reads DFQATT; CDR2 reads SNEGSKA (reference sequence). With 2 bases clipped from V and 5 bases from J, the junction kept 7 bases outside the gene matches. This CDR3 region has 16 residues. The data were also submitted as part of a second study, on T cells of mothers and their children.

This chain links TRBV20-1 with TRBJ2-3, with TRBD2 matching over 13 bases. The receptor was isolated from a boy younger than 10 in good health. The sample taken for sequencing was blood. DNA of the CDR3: TGCAGTGCTAGAACTAGCGGGGGGGACCCGGGAGATACGCAGTATTTT. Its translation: CSARTSGGDPGDTQYF.